Listed below are T cell receptor beta chains from one sample, sequenced in a study of control samples from healthy donors and cancer patients. The assay was immunoSEQ multiplex PCR, and TCRdb's table has in-frame clones only and misses some. This sample has just over 80,000 clones; around 94% occur once, and the top ten carry 4.5% to 6%. Sequences were obtained from blood. The receptors shown here come from a woman aged 18-35 years in good health. The CDR3 runs from the conserved cysteine through the conserved F or W. The order of the fields is clone size, V gene, D gene, J gene, CDR3 protein, CDR3 DNA. A D gene is named only where the DNA matches it firmly. Part of the rows lack a size; the others show once, few, many or a class for expanded clones.

-	TRBV3-1/TRBV3-2	-	TRBJ1-2	CASSQDQGYYGYTF	TGTGCCAGCAGCCAAGACCAGGGGTACTATGGCTACACCTTC
-	TRBV7-2	TRBD2	TRBJ2-7	CASSLGTSGTYEQYF	TGTGCCAGCAGCCTAGGGACTAGCGGTACCTACGAGCAGTACTTC
-	TRBV11-2	TRBD2	TRBJ2-7	CASSLASGTYEQYF	TGTGCCAGCAGCTTAGCTAGCGGGACCTACGAGCAGTACTTC
-	TRBV18	-	TRBJ1-2	CASSPLRTEINYGYTF	TGTGCCAGCTCACCTCTTCGGACAGAAATTAACTATGGCTACACCTTC
-	TRBV4-2	-	TRBJ1-6	CASSQEWRGDSPLHF	TGTGCCAGCAGCCAAGAGTGGCGCGGGGATTCACCCCTCCACTTT
-	TRBV4-3	TRBD2	TRBJ2-3	CASSQGLRPDTQYF	TGCGCCAGCAGCCAGGGACTAAGGCCAGATACGCAGTATTTT
-	TRBV6-2/TRBV6-3	-	TRBJ2-3	CASSQVALISTDTQYF	TGTGCCAGCAGCCAAGTTGCGCTAATTAGCACAGATACGCAGTATTTT
-	TRBV7-6	-	TRBJ2-5	CASSPETRSQETQYF	TGTGCCAGCAGCCCGGAAACAAGGAGCCAAGAGACCCAGTACTTC
-	TRBV7-7	TRBD1	TRBJ2-1	CASSLARQGANEQFF	TGTGCTAGCAGCTTAGCGCGGCAGGGGGCCAATGAGCAGTTCTTC
-	TRBV9	TRBD1	TRBJ2-1	CASSGAGTGAYNEQFF	TGTGCCAGCAGCGGGGCCGGGACAGGGGCCTACAATGAGCAGTTCTTC
-	TRBV29-1	TRBD2	TRBJ2-1	CSVVRWEGRNEQFF	TGCAGCGTCGTGAGGTGGGAGGGGCGGAATGAGCAGTTCTTC
once	TRBV6-5	-	TRBJ1-2	CASSPVGGAVGYTF	TGTGCCAGCAGCCCAGTCGGGGGGGCAGTGGGCTACACCTTC
-	TRBV18	-	TRBJ2-3	CASSPPYRRMGYTQYF	TGTGCCAGCTCACCACCTTATCGCAGGATGGGATATACGCAGTATTTT
-	TRBV28	-	TRBJ2-1	CASSLLYGEQFF	TGTGCCAGCAGTTTATTGTACGGTGAGCAGTTCTTC
-	TRBV6-6	TRBD1	TRBJ1-5	CASRANRDRNQPQHF	TGTGCCAGCAGAGCCAACCGGGACAGAAATCAGCCCCAGCATTTT
-	TRBV27	-	TRBJ1-4	CASSSRRGGEKLFF	TGTGCCAGCAGTTCCCGGCGGGGCGGTGAAAAACTGTTTTTT
-	TRBV2	TRBD2	TRBJ2-5	CASRDRTSETGTQYF	TGTGCCAGCAGGGATCGGACTAGCGAGACGGGGACCCAGTACTTC
-	TRBV28	TRBD2	TRBJ2-5	CASSSSGSETQYF	TGTGCCAGCAGCTCTAGCGGGAGTGAGACCCAGTACTTC
-	TRBV19	-	TRBJ2-3	CASSIRTNTDTQYF	TGTGCCAGTAGCATAAGGACTAACACAGATACGCAGTATTTT
-	TRBV7-3	TRBD2	TRBJ2-1	CASSLNAGEDYNEQFF	TGTGCCAGCAGCTTAAACGCGGGGGAAGACTACAATGAGCAGTTCTTC
-	TRBV27	-	TRBJ2-2	CATGWGTKGLNTGELFF	TGTGCCACCGGGTGGGGGACCAAGGGACTGAACACCGGGGAGCTGTTTTTT
-	TRBV28	-	TRBJ1-3	CASSLGTGNTIYF	TGTGCCAGCAGTTTAGGTACTGGAAACACCATATATTTT
-	TRBV27	-	TRBJ2-1	CASSLSPSRGNEQFF	TGTGCCAGCAGTTTATCCCCATCTAGGGGCAATGAGCAGTTCTTC
-	TRBV9	-	TRBJ2-4	CASSAGGRGNIQYF	TGTGCCAGCAGCGCCGGGGGCAGGGGGAACATTCAGTACTTC
-	TRBV9	TRBD1	TRBJ2-5	CASSVAYRGETQYF	TGTGCCAGCAGCGTAGCCTACAGGGGGGAGACCCAGTACTTC
-	TRBV12-3/TRBV12-4	-	TRBJ2-4	CASSPANIQYF	TGTGCCAGCAGTCCCGCAAACATTCAGTACTTC
-	TRBV14	TRBD1	TRBJ2-5	CASSQETGGAETQYF	TGTGCCAGCAGCCAGGAGACAGGGGGCGCGGAGACCCAGTACTTC
-	TRBV12-3/TRBV12-4	-	TRBJ2-3	CASSWDFTDTQYF	TGTGCCAGCAGTTGGGACTTCACAGATACGCAGTATTTT
-	TRBV9	-	TRBJ1-5	CASSVGTNSNQPQHF	TGTGCCAGCAGCGTGGGGACAAATAGCAATCAGCCCCAGCATTTT